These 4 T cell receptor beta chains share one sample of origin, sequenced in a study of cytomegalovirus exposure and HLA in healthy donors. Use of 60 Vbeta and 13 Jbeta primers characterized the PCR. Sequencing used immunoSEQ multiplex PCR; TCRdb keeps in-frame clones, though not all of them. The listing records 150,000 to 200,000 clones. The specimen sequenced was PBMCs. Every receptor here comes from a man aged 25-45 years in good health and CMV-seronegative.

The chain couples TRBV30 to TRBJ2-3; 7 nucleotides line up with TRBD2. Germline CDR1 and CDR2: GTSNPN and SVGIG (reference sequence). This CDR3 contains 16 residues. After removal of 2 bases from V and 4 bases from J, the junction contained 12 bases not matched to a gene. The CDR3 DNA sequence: TGTGCCTGGAGTCTGCACGGTAGCGGGCGGGCAGATACGCAGTATTTT. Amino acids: CAWSLHGSGRADTQYF.

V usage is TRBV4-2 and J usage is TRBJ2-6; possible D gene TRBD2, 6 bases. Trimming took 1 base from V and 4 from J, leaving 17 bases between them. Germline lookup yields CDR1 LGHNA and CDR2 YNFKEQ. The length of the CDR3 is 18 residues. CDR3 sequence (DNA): TGTGCCAGCAGCCAAGGACCCCCGGGAGCGGGCGGGGCCAACGTCCTGACTTTC. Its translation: CASSQGPPGAGGANVLTF.

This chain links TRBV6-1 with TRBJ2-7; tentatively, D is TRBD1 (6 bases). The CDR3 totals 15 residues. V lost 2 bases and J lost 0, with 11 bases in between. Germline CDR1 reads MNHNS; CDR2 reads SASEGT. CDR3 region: CASSEPGARSYEQYF. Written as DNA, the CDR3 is TGTGCCAGCAGTGAACCAGGGGCACGCTCCTACGAGCAGTACTTC.

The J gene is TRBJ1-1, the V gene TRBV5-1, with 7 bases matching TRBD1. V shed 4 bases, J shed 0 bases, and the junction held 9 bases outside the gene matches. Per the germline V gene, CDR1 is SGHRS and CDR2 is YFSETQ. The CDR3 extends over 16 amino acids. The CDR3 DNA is TGCGCCAGCAGCGGTCGGACAGGCGTGATGAACACTGAAGCTTTCTTT. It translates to CASSGRTGVMNTEAFF.